The next 27 T cell receptor beta chains were all read from a single sample in a study of metastatic and nonmetastatic thyroid tumors. The entire patient cohort was treatment-naive prior to thyroid surgery. TCRdb used MiXCR to call clones anew from the PCR reads. The sample shows 30,000 to 35,000 clones, over 12% of them seen only once. Sequencing used blood. The receptors come from a male donor with papillary thyroid cancer or a benign thyroid nodule (not recorded which). Some clones in this sample may be carry-over from other donors' samples.

The V call is TRBV7-3, the J call TRBJ2-6; D is undetermined. Germline V gives CDR1 SGHTA, CDR2 FQGTGA. V was cut by 2 bases and J by 0 bases, with 11 bases left in between. CDR3 size: 17 residues. The CDR3 spells CASSLGQAGSGANVLTF. The CDR3 DNA reads TGTGCCAGCAGCTTAGGCCAGGCAGGCTCTGGGGCCAACGTCCTGACTTTC. Filled out from reference TRBV7-3 and TRBJ2-6, the complete variable domain reads GAGVSQTPSNKVTEKGKYVELRCDPISGHTALYWYRQSLGQGPEFLIYFQGTGAADDSGLPNDRFFAVRPEGSVSTLKIQRTERGDSAVYLCASSLGQAGSGANVLTFGAGSRLTVL.

Only a few counts were recorded for this clone. The rearrangement links TRBV2 to TRBJ2-7, with D possibly matching TRBD2 (5 bases). V was shortened by 6 bases and J by 3 bases, with 18 bases between the two germline ends. The CDR3 totals 15 residues. Germline V gene lookup returns CDR1 SNHLY and CDR2 FYNNEI. Here the CDR3 DNA reads TGTGCCAGCAGGAGCCTAGAAGCGGATAACTACGAGCAGTACTTC. Translation: CASRSLEADNYEQYF.

This clone has at least ten counts. The chain joins TRBV29-1 to TRBJ2-1; D remains unclear. Germline-derived CDR1 and CDR2 are SQVTM and ANQGSEA. Trimming took 7 bases from V and 4 from J, leaving 8 bases between them. The CDR3 runs to 11 residues. In nucleotides, the CDR3 is TGCAGCGCTGACACATACAATGAGCAGTTCTTC. Its translation: CSADTYNEQFF.

This clone was observed at least ten times. The J gene is TRBJ2-5, the V gene TRBV6-1, with 7 bases that match TRBD2. The germline CDR1 and CDR2 sequences are MNHNS and SASEGT. The CDR3 has 13 residues. V gave up 6 bases and J gave up 5 bases; unmatched junction bases: 6. The CDR3 coding sequence is TGTGCCAGCAGCCATGGGGGGGGGGAGACCCAGTACTTC. Its protein is CASSHGGGETQYF.

The chain combines TRBV7-2 with TRBJ1-1; D is unclear. This CDR3 has 13 residues. CDR1 SGHTA and CDR2 FQGNSA come from the germline V gene. V gave up 5 bases and J gave up 7 bases, with 14 bases separating them. CDR3: CASSEGRIGEAFF. The CDR3 DNA reads as TGTGCCAGCAGCGAAGGACGGATTGGTGAAGCTTTCTTT.

This clone was observed at least ten times. The chain links TRBV15 to TRBJ2-3; no clear D. Germline V gene sequence: CDR1 LNHNV, CDR2 YYDKDF (reference sequence). Trimming left V 3 bases short and J 2 bases short, with 24 bases between. This CDR3 has 19 residues. CDR3 nucleotides: TGTGCCACCAGCAGGGAGAAAAGCCACAGCACGACACTCACAGATACGCAGTATTTT. Protein sequence: CATSREKSHSTTLTDTQYF.

The gene calls are TRBV28 and TRBJ2-2; D is unresolved. The CDR3 spans 18 residues. Trimming removed 6 bases from V and 2 bases from J, with 22 bases in between. CDR1 and CDR2 (germline): MDHEN, SYDVKM. As DNA, the CDR3 is TGTGCCAGCAGGACCGACGGATCCAAGACCTTCAACACCGGGGAGCTGTTTTTT. Translation: CASRTDGSKTFNTGELFF.

This clone was counted many times. The chain combines TRBV28 with TRBJ2-5; weak D call: TRBD1 (7 bases). This CDR3 region has 15 residues. CDR1 and CDR2 (germline): MDHEN, SYDVKM. Trimming pared 2 bases from V and 4 bases from J, leaving 14 bases between. As DNA, the CDR3 is TGTGCCAGCAGTTTAGGAGGGGGCTCCAGAGAGACCCAGTACTTC. It is translated as CASSLGGGSRETQYF.

Many counts were recorded for this clone. The rearrangement joins TRBV27 to TRBJ1-5, with 10 bases lining up with TRBD1. CDR3 size: 15 residues. Germline V CDR1 and CDR2: MNHEY, SMNVEV (reference sequence). After removal of 4 bases from V and 1 base from J, the junction contained 1 base not matched to a gene. DNA for the CDR3: TGTGCCAGCAGTTCGGGACAGGGGAGCAATCAGCCCCAGCATTTT. Translated, it gives CASSSGQGSNQPQHF.

In this sample, this clone turned up many times. DNA for the CDR3: TGTGCCAGCAGCTTCCAGGGGGGTAATTCACCCCTCCACTTT. Its translation is CASSFQGGNSPLHF. This chain uses TRBV11-2 with TRBJ1-6; 7 bases line up with TRBD1. CDR1 is SGHAT, CDR2 FQNNGV, per germline. CDR3 length: 14 residues. With V trimmed by 3 bases and J by 6 bases, 2 bases remained unmatched.

This clone appeared a few times. Other DNA sequences in the sample encode the same CDR3. This sequence joins TRBV5-5 and TRBJ1-1; D gene ambiguous. Germline V gives CDR1 SGHKS, CDR2 YYEKEE (reference sequence). The CDR3 spans 16 residues. Deletions cut 4 bases from V and 2 bases from J, with 18 bases between. This CDR3 reads CASSPREGKANTEAFF. The CDR3 nucleotides read TGTGCCAGCAGCCCCCGGGAGGGAAAGGCTAACACTGAAGCTTTCTTT.

In its sample, this clone ranks as medium-sized (0.01 to 0.1%). The genes are TRBV6-1 and TRBJ1-2, with TRBD1 identical over 7 bases. The germline gives CDR1 MNHNS, CDR2 SASEGT. The length of the CDR3 is 13 residues. Germline trimming cut 5 bases from V and 3 bases from J; bases unmatched to any gene: 3. As DNA, the CDR3 is TGTGCCAGCAGTCCAGGGGGATACTATGGCTACACCTTC. This gives the protein CASSPGGYYGYTF.

Of note for this clone: The CDR3 does not end in the conserved phenylalanine or tryptophan, so this is likely a read error. The chain recombines TRBV12-3 or TRBV12-4 with TRBJ2-1; unclear D gene. Trimming removed 7 bases from V and 4 bases from J, with 14 bases in between. The CDR3 length is 14 residues. In DNA, the CDR3 is TGTGCCAGCACTGGGAAAGATCTTTACAATGAGCAGTTCATC. This encodes CASTGKDLYNEQFI.

V and J are TRBV6-2 or TRBV6-3 and TRBJ2-3; D may be TRBD2 (6 bases). The CDR3 loop spans 15 amino acids. Germline V gives CDR1 MNHEY, CDR2 SVGEGT. V was shortened by 8 bases and J by 5 bases, with 20 bases between the two germline ends. Here the CDR3 DNA reads TGTGCCAGCGCGGGGAGTTGGGAGTCTGAAGATACGCAGTATTTT. Translation: CASAGSWESEDTQYF.

There are many counts of this clone. This chain connects TRBV20-1 to TRBJ2-3, with D hard to call. The CDR3 has 14 amino acids. Germline V gene sequence: CDR1 DFQATT, CDR2 SNEGSKA (reference sequence). Trimming cost V 6 bases and J 4 bases, with 17 bases left between them. The CDR3 DNA reads as TGCAGTGCCCGGCGAAGAACTGGCGCAGATACGCAGTATTTT. Translated: CSARRRTGADTQYF.

The rearrangement uses TRBV4-1 and TRBJ2-7; D remains unclear. This CDR3 spans 14 amino acids. Germline V lookup: CDR1 MGHRA, CDR2 YSYEKL. Trimming shortened V by 1 base and J by 1 base, and 8 bases separated the two germline ends. Here the CDR3 DNA reads TGCGCCAGCAGCCAAGCCGTCCGATCCTACGAGCAGTACTTC. It is translated as CASSQAVRSYEQYF.

Ten or more counts support this clone. CDR3 sequence reads: CAWSVPTGPGELFF. The CDR3 coding sequence is TGTGCCTGGAGTGTACCCACAGGCCCCGGGGAGCTGTTTTTT. The chain combines TRBV30 with TRBJ2-2, with D possibly being TRBD1 (5 bases). The CDR3 runs to 14 residues. V lost 0 bases and J lost 6, with 11 bases in between. Germline assignment: CDR1 GTSNPN and CDR2 SVGIG (reference sequence). The full variable domain, rest sourced from reference TRBV30 and TRBJ2-2, is SQTIHQWPATLVQPVGSPLSLECTVEGTSNPNLYWYRQAAGRGLQLLFYSVGIGQISSEVPQNLSASRPQDRQFILSSKKLLLSDSGFYLCAWSVPTGPGELFFGEGSRLTVL.

This clone was picked up many times. The chain couples TRBV10-2 to TRBJ1-1; no clear D gene. This CDR3 contains 13 residues. Deletions cut 6 bases from V and 4 bases from J, with 12 bases between. Germline V lookup: CDR1 WSHSY, CDR2 SAAADI. This CDR3 reads CASSHPPGTEAFF. The CDR3 DNA reads TGCGCCAGCAGCCACCCACCGGGCACTGAAGCTTTCTTT.

This clone was recorded many times. The CDR3 sequence is CASSLKVWGSSYNSPLHF. In nucleotides, the CDR3 is TGTGCCAGCAGCTTAAAAGTTTGGGGGAGCTCCTATAATTCACCCCTCCACTTT. The chain recombines TRBV7-9 with TRBJ1-6; D is possibly TRBD1 (5 bases). The CDR3 consists of 18 residues. Trimming pared 2 bases from V and 0 bases from J, leaving 14 bases between. Germline V gives CDR1 SEHNR, CDR2 FQNEAQ (reference sequence).

This clone was recorded a few times. One end of the junction fails to match germline, which may point to a read error. The V call is TRBV6-1, the J call TRBJ1-1; D remains unclear. The CDR3 consists of 13 residues. Germline V gene lookup returns CDR1 MNHNS and CDR2 SASEGT. This chain's CDR3 is CASRGLHNTEAFF. CDR3 DNA: TGTGCCAGTCGAGGACTGCACAACACTGAGGCTTTCTTT.

The chain carries TRBV9 and TRBJ2-3; TRBD2 matches at 7 bases. The CDR3 loop spans 14 amino acids. V dropped 6 bases and J dropped 2; count of bases not matched to a gene: 6. From germline, CDR1 is SGDLS and CDR2 YYNGEE. CDR3 protein: CASKGGPYTDTQYF. Written as DNA, the CDR3 is TGTGCCAGCAAGGGAGGGCCCTACACAGATACGCAGTATTTT. Filled out from reference TRBV9 and TRBJ2-3, the complete variable domain reads DSGVTQTPKHLITATGQRVTLRCSPRSGDLSVYWYQQSLDQGLQFLIQYYNGEERAKGNILERFSAQQFPDLHSELNLSSLELGDSALYFCASKGGPYTDTQYFGPGTRLTVL.

This clone was observed many times. The CDR3: CAWSPLGWEGLETQYF. For the CDR3, the DNA is TGTGCCTGGAGTCCCCTGGGGTGGGAGGGGTTAGAGACCCAGTACTTC. This sequence joins TRBV30 and TRBJ2-5, with 7 bases that match TRBD2. V dropped 2 bases and J dropped 4; count of bases not matched to a gene: 13. Germline CDR1 and CDR2: GTSNPN and SVGIG (reference sequence). The CDR3 has 16 residues.

This clone was observed many times. The rearrangement uses TRBV19 and TRBJ1-2; D is ambiguous. The CDR3 consists of 14 residues. Germline CDR1 reads LNHDA; CDR2 reads SQIVND (reference sequence). The V end lost 3 bases, the J end lost 2 bases, and 10 bases lay between the germline ends. In DNA form, the CDR3 reads TGTGCCAGTAGTATTGCCTCGAGAAACTATGGCTACACCTTC. It is translated as CASSIASRNYGYTF.

This clone has at least ten counts. The gene calls are TRBV19 and TRBJ1-4, with a weak D call TRBD1 (6 bases). CDR1 and CDR2 (germline): LNHDA, SQIVND (reference sequence). This CDR3 is 15 amino acids long. The V end lost 4 bases, the J end lost 3 bases, and 12 bases lay between the germline ends. The CDR3 is CASSTGGGANEKLFF. Written as DNA, the CDR3 is TGTGCCAGTAGTACCGGGGGGGGCGCTAATGAAAAACTGTTTTTT.

Note on this clone: This may stem from a read error, because a much larger clone lies one nucleotide away. The CDR3 sequence: CASSLDPGSRDTQHF. CDR3 coding DNA: TGTGCCAGCAGCTTAGATCCGGGTTCTAGAGATACGCAGCATTTT. V usage is TRBV11-3 and J usage is TRBJ2-3; D gene ambiguous. The DNA end is a closer match to TRBJ1-5, so the J assignment may be wrong. CDR3 length equals 15 residues. Germline CDR1 and CDR2: SGHNT and YENEEA.

This clone was detected ten times or more. This chain joins TRBV30 and TRBJ2-5; TRBD1 agrees at 7 bases. The junction had 10 bases not matched to a gene; V was cut back by 3 bases and J by 3 bases. The CDR3 is 15 amino acids. Germline V gene data show CDR1 as GTSNPN and CDR2 as SVGIG (reference sequence). The CDR3 sequence: CAWSVSGTAKETQYF. The DNA of the CDR3 is TGTGCCTGGAGCGTATCAGGGACAGCAAAAGAGACCCAGTACTTC. Combining the CDR3 with reference TRBV30 and TRBJ2-5 gives the whole variable domain SQTIHQWPATLVQPVGSPLSLECTVEGTSNPNLYWYRQAAGRGLQLLFYSVGIGQISSEVPQNLSASRPQDRQFILSSKKLLLSDSGFYLCAWSVSGTAKETQYFGPGTRLLVL.

This clone was seen ten or more times. The chain couples TRBV5-6 to TRBJ1-2; 9 nucleotides line up with TRBD1. J was trimmed by 0 bases and V by 3 bases; bases with no gene match: 6. Germline CDR1 reads SGHDT; CDR2 reads YYEEEE. The CDR3 has 16 residues. CDR3 sequence: CASSWTGAGTNYGYTF. The CDR3 DNA is TGTGCCAGCAGCTGGACAGGGGCCGGAACTAACTATGGCTACACCTTC.